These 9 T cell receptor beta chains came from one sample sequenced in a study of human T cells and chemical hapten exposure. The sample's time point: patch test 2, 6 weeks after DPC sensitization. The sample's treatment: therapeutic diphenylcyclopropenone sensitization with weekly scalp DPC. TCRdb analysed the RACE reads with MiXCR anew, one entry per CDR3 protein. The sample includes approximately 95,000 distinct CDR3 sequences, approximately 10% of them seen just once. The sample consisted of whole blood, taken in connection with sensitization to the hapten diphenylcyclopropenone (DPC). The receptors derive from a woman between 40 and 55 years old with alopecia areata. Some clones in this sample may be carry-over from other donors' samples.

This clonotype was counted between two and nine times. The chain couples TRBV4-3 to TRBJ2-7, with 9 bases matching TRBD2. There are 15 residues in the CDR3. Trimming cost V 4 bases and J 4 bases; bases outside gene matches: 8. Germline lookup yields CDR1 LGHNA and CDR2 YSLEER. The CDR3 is CASSRGSGSFYEQYF. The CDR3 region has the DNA TGCGCCAGCAGCCGAGGTAGCGGGAGTTTTTACGAGCAGTACTTC.

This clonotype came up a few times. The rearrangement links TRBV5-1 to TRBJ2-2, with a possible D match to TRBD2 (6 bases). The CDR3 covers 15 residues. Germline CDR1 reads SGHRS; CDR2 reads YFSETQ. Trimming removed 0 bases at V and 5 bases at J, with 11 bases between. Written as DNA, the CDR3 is TGCGCCAGCAGCTTGGACGGGAGATTGACCGGGGAGCTGTTTTTT. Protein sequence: CASSLDGRLTGELFF.

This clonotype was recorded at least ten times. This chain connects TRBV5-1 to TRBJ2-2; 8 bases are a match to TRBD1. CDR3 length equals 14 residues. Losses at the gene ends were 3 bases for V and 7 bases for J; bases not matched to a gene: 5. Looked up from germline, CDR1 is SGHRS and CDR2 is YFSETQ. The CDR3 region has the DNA TGCGCCAGCAGCTACGGACAGGGTGGCGGGGAGCTGTTTTTT. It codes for CASSYGQGGGELFF.

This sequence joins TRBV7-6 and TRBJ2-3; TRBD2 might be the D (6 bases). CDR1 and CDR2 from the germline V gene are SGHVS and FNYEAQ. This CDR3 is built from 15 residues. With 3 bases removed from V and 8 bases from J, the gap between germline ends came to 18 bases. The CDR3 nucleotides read TGTGCCAGCAGCTTTCTGGGGACTCCAGAGGTTACGCAGTATTTT. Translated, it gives CASSFLGTPEVTQYF.

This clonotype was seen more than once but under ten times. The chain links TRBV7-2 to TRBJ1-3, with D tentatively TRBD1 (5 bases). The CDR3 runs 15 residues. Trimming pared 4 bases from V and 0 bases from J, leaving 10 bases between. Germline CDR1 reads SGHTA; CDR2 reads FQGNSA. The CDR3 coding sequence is TGTGCCAGCAGCTACGAGGGGTCCTCTGGAAACACCATATATTTT. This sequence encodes CASSYEGSSGNTIYF.

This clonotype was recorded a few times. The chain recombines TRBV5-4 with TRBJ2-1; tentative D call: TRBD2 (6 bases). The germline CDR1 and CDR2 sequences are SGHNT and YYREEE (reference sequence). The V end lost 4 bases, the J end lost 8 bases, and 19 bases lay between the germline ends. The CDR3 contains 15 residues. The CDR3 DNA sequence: TGTGCCAGCAGCCCGAGGGCTAGAACGGGGGATGAGCAGTTCTTC. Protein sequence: CASSPRARTGDEQFF.

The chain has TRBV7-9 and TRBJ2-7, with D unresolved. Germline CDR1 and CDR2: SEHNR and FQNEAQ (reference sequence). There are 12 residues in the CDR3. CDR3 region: CASKAGTYEQYF. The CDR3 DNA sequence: TGTGCTAGTAAGGCCGGAACCTACGAGCAGTACTTC.

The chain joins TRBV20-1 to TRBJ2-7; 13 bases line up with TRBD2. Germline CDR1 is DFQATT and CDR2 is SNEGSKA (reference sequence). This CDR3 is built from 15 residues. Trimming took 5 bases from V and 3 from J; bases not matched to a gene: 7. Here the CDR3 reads CSAPRTSGSFYEQYF. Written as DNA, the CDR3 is TGCAGTGCTCCTCGGACTAGCGGGAGTTTCTACGAGCAGTACTTC.

CDR3 residues: CASRPPTAYTGELFF. The CDR3 DNA is TGTGCCAGCAGACCTCCTACAGCTTACACCGGGGAGCTGTTTTTT. The V gene is TRBV6-5, the J gene TRBJ2-2, with no clear D. The CDR3 sequence is 15 residues long. Trimming took 6 bases from V and 3 from J, leaving 14 bases between them. Germline V gene sequence: CDR1 MNHEY, CDR2 SVGAGI.